This T cell receptor beta chain was recovered during a study of T cell responses to AZD1222 COVID-19 vaccine. TCRdb's table, derived via immunoSEQ multiplex PCR, lists solely in-frame clones and lacks some. The sample consists of some 120,000 clones, 85% to 90% of them appearing once. The CDR3 spans 13 residues. Trimming took 10 bases from V and 7 from J, leaving 14 bases between them. Per germline, CDR1 SGHTA and CDR2 FQGNSA. The V call is TRBV7-2, the J call TRBJ1-6, with D hard to call. This TCR came from an adult in good health. The specimen was peripheral blood, collected on day 0 of AZD1222 vaccination. The CDR3 DNA reads TGTGCCACCCTCATTGGGGTAAATTCACCCCTCCACTTT. It encodes CATLIGVNSPLHF.